One sample yielded the 13 T cell receptor beta chains listed below, sequenced in a study of blood T cell dynamics during melanoma immunotherapy. Described time point: week 3, after first cycle of checkpoint inhibitor. The repertoire was sequenced with immunoSEQ multiplex PCR; TCRdb's copy has only in-frame clones and lacks some. The profile shows more than 14,000 clones, around 88% of them singletons. The sequencing used blood, collected from a patient treated with checkpoint blockade. Receptors originate from a human donor with melanoma.

The chain has TRBV28 and TRBJ2-1; TRBD1 agrees at 9 bases. Trimming at V came to 7 bases and at J to 6 bases, leaving 10 bases not matched to a gene. The CDR3 spans 15 residues. The germline V gene encodes CDR1 MDHEN and CDR2 SYDVKM. The CDR3 region is CASTVTGGNRNEQFF. As DNA, the CDR3 is TGTGCCAGCACCGTAACAGGGGGCAATCGCAATGAGCAGTTCTTC.

The chain couples TRBV2 to TRBJ1-4; no clear D. The CDR3 has 16 amino acids. Trimming took 8 bases from V and 0 from J, leaving 16 bases between them. CDR1 and CDR2 from the germline V gene are SNHLY and FYNNEI. The chain's CDR3 is CASSKAPTATNEKLFF. DNA of the CDR3: TGTGCCAGCTCCAAAGCCCCCACAGCAACTAATGAAAAACTGTTTTTT.

The chain uses TRBV2 and TRBJ2-7; 8 bases agree with TRBD2. This CDR3 has 14 amino acids. V shed 7 bases and J 6 bases; nucleotides not matched to a gene: 11. CDR1 is SNHLY, CDR2 FYNNEI, per germline. CDR3 sequence (DNA): TGTGCCAGCACGGCGACGGGAGGGCCTGGCGAGCAGTACTTC. Translated: CASTATGGPGEQYF.

The J gene is TRBJ2-1, the V gene TRBV19; TRBD2 matches 9 bases. The germline CDR1 and CDR2 sequences are LNHDA and SQIVND (reference sequence). Unmatched junction bases numbered 3, after V lost 3 bases and J lost 3 bases. The CDR3 runs to 15 residues. In DNA form, the CDR3 reads TGTGCCAGTAGTATCGCACTAGCGGGCTACAATGAGCAGTTCTTC. It codes for CASSIALAGYNEQFF.

V is TRBV28 and J is TRBJ1-4; D possibly corresponds to TRBD1 (6 bases). The CDR3 runs 16 residues. V lost 3 bases to trimming and J lost 2 bases, with 13 bases between them. Germline assignment: CDR1 MDHEN and CDR2 SYDVKM. The CDR3 sequence is CASSFEGGGTNEKLFF. CDR3 bases: TGTGCCAGCAGTTTTGAGGGGGGTGGTACTAATGAAAAACTGTTTTTT.

The chain employs TRBV7-8 and TRBJ2-5; TRBD2 aligns across 9 bases. The CDR3 covers 14 residues. Germline V gene data show CDR1 as SGHVS and CDR2 as FQNEAQ. Unmatched junction bases numbered 0, after V lost 1 base and J lost 3 bases. The CDR3 DNA sequence: TGTGCCAGCAGCTTAGGGACTAGCGAAGAGACCCAGTACTTC. It codes for CASSLGTSEETQYF.

This rearrangement joins TRBV27 to TRBJ2-3, with D unresolved. Germline values: CDR1 MNHEY, CDR2 SMNVEV (reference sequence). Trimming shortened V by 0 bases and J by 0 bases, and 4 bases separated the two germline ends. The CDR3 contains 14 residues. In DNA, the CDR3 is TGTGCCAGCAGTTTATCGGCTAGCACAGATACGCAGTATTTT. This sequence encodes CASSLSASTDTQYF.

V gene TRBV19 combines with J gene TRBJ1-5, with TRBD1 as a possible D gene (6 bases). V was shortened by 3 bases and J by 1 base, with 16 bases between the two germline ends. The CDR3 totals 17 residues. The germline V gene has CDR1 LNHDA and CDR2 SQIVND (reference sequence). The CDR3 here is CASSIRGPETSNQPQHF. The DNA for the CDR3 is TGTGCCAGTAGTATCCGGGGGCCCGAGACGAGCAATCAGCCCCAGCATTTT.

The chain couples TRBV6-4 to TRBJ2-2; tentative D call: TRBD2 (5 bases). V lost 8 bases and J 5 bases, leaving 15 bases between the germline ends. The CDR3 covers 14 residues. Germline CDR1 MRHNA, CDR2 SNTAGT. The CDR3 sequence: CASSPSTGTGELFF. The CDR3 region has the DNA TGTGCCAGCTCCCCTAGCACGGGGACCGGGGAGCTGTTTTTT.

This chain links TRBV19 with TRBJ1-6; a weak D match, TRBD1 (6 bases). Germline loops: CDR1 LNHDA, CDR2 SQIVND (reference sequence). The CDR3 length is 13 residues. Trimming removed 4 bases at V and 8 bases at J, with 9 bases between. The CDR3: CASSRPGDSPLHF. The CDR3 DNA reads TGTGCCAGTAGTAGACCAGGGGATTCACCCCTCCACTTT.

The gene calls are TRBV28 and TRBJ2-1, with 9 bases identical to TRBD2. The ends lost 0 bases at V and 5 bases at J; junction bases unmatched: 5. From germline, CDR1 is MDHEN and CDR2 SYDVKM. The CDR3 is 16 residues long. The CDR3 DNA reads TGTGCCAGCAGTTTATGGTGGACTAGCGCGCACAATGAGCAGTTCTTC. The encoded protein is CASSLWWTSAHNEQFF.

The chain has TRBV19 and TRBJ1-2; D remains unclear. The CDR3 is made up of 13 amino acids. From germline, CDR1 is LNHDA and CDR2 SQIVND (reference sequence). The V end was cut by 5 bases, the J end by 0 bases, with 7 bases between. The CDR3 region is CASSGLSNYGYTF. CDR3 nucleotides: TGTGCCAGTAGTGGGCTCTCTAACTATGGCTACACCTTC. Combining the CDR3 with reference TRBV19 and TRBJ1-2 gives the whole variable domain DGGITQSPKYLFRKEGQNVTLSCEQNLNHDAMYWYRQDPGQGLRLIYYSQIVNDFQKGDIAEGYSVSREKKESFPLTVTSAQKNPTAFYLCASSGLSNYGYTFGSGTRLTVV.

V usage is TRBV7-2 and J usage is TRBJ2-2, with 10 bases that match TRBD1. The V gene's germline CDR1 is SGHTA and CDR2 FQGNSA. This CDR3 has 15 amino acids. V was clipped by 5 bases and J by 5 bases; unmatched bases: 5. The CDR3 DNA reads as TGTGCCAGCAGCGGGGACAGGGGATGGACCGGGGAGCTGTTTTTT. Translated, it gives CASSGDRGWTGELFF.